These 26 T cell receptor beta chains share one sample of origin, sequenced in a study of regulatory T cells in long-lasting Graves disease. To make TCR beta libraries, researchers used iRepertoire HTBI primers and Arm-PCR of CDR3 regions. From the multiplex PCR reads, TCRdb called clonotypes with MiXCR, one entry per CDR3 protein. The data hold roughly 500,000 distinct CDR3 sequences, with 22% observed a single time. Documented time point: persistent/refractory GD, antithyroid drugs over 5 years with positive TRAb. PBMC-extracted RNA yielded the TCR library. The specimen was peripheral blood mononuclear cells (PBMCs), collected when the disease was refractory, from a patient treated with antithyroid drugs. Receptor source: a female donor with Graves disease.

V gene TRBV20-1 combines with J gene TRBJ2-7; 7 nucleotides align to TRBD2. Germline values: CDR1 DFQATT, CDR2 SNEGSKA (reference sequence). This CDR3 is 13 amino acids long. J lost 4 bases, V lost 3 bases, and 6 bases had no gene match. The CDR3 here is CSASTSEKYEQYF. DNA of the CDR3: TGCAGTGCTAGTACTAGCGAGAAATACGAGCAGTACTTC.

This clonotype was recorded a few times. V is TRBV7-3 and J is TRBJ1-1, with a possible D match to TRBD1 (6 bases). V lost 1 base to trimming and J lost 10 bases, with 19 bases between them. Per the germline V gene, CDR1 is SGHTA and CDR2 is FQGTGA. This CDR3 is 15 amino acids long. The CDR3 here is CASSLNGGAGFIAFF. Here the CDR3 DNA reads TGTGCCAGCAGCTTAAATGGGGGCGCGGGGTTTATAGCTTTCTTT.

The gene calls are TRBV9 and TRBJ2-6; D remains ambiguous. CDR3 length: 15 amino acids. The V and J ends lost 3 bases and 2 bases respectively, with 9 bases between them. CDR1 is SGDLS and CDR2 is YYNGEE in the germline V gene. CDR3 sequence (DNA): TGTGCCAGCAGCGGCACGGTGCCTGGGGCCAACGTCCTGACTTTC. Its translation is CASSGTVPGANVLTF.

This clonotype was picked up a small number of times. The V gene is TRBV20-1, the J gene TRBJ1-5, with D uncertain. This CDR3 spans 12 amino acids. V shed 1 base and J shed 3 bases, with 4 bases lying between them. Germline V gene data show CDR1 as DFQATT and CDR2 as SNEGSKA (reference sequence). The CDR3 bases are TGCAGTGCTAGAGGGCCCAATCAGCCCCAGCATTTT. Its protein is CSARGPNQPQHF.

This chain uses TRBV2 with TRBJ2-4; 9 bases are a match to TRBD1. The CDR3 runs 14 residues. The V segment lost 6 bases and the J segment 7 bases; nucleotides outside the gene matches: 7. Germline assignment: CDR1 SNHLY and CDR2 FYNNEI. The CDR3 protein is CASSRGTGSNIQYF. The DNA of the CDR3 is TGTGCCAGCAGCCGGGGGACAGGGTCGAACATTCAGTACTTC. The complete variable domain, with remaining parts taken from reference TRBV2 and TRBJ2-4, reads EPEVTQTPSHQVTQMGQEVILRCVPISNHLYFYWYRQILGQKVEFLVSFYNNEISEKSEIFDDQFSVERPDGSNFTLKIRSTKLEDSAMYFCASSRGTGSNIQYFGAGTRLSVL.

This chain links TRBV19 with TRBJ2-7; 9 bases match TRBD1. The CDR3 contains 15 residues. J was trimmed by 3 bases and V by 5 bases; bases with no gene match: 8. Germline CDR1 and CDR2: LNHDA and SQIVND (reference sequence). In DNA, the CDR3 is TGTGCCAGTAGTGCGCTTGGGACAGGGCTCTACGAGCAGTACTTC. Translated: CASSALGTGLYEQYF.

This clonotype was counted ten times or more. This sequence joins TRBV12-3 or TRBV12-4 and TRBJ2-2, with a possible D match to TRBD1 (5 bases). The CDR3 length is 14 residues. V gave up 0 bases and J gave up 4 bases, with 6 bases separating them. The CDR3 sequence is CASSLAQGTGELFF. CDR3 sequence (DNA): TGTGCCAGCAGTTTAGCGCAGGGCACCGGGGAGCTGTTTTTT.

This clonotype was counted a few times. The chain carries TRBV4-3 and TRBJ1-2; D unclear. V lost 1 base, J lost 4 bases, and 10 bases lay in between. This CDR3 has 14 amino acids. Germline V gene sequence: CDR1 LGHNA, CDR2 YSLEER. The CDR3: CASSQVVQIYGYTF. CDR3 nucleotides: TGCGCCAGCAGCCAAGTAGTCCAGATCTATGGCTACACCTTC.

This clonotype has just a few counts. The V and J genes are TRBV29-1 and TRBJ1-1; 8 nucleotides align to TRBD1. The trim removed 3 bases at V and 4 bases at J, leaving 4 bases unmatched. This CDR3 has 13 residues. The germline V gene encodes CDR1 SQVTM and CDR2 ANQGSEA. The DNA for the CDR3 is TGCAGCGTTGAGAACGACAGGGGCACTGAAGCTTTCTTT. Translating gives CSVENDRGTEAFF.

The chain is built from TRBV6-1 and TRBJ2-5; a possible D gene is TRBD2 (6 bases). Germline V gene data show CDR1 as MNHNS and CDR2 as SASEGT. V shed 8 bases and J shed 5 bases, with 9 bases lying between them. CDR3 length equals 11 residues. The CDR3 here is CASEEGETQYF. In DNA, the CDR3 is TGTGCCAGCGAGGAGGGCGAGACCCAGTACTTC.

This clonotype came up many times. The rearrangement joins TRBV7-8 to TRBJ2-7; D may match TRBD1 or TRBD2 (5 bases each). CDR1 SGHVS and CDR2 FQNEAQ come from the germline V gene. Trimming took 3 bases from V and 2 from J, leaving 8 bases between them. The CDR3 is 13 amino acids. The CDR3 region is CASSFGATYEQYF. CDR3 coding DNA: TGTGCCAGCAGCTTCGGGGCAACCTACGAGCAGTACTTC.

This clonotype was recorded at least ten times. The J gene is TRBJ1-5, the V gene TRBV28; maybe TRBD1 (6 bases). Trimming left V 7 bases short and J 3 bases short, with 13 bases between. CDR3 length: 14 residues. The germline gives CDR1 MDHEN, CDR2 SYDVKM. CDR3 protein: CASNQGTFNQPQHF. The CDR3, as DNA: TGTGCCAGCAACCAGGGGACTTTCAATCAGCCCCAGCATTTT.

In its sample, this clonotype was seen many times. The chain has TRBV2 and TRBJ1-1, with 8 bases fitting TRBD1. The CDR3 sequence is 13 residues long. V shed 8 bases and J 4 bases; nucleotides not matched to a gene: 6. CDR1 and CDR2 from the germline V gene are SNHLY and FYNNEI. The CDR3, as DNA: TGTGCCAGCGGTGGACAGGGTTTCACTGAAGCTTTCTTT. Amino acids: CASGGQGFTEAFF.

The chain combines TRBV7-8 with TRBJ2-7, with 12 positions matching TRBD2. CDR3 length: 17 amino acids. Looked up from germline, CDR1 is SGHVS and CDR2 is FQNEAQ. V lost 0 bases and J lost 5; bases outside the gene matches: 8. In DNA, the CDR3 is TGTGCCAGCAGCTTAGCCCGACTAGCGGGAGTGCAAGACGAGCAGTACTTC. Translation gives CASSLARLAGVQDEQYF.

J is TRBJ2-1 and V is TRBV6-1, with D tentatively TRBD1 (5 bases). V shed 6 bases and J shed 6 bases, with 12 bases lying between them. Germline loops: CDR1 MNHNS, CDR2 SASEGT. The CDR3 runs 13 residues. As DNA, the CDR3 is TGTGCCAGCAGCCAAGGGGCAGGCAATGAGCAGTTCTTC. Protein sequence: CASSQGAGNEQFF.

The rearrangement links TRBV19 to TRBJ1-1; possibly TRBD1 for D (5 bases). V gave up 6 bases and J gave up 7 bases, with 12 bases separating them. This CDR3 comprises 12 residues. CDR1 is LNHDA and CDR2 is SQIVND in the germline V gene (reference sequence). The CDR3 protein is CASSRATGEAFF. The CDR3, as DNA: TGTGCCAGTAGCAGAGCCACAGGTGAAGCTTTCTTT.

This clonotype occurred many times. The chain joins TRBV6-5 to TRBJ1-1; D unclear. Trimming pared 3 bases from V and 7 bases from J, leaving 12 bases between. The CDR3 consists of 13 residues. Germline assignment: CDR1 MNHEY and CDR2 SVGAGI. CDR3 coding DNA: TGTGCCAGCAGTTATGGCGGGCGGGTTGAAGCTTTCTTT. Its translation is CASSYGGRVEAFF.

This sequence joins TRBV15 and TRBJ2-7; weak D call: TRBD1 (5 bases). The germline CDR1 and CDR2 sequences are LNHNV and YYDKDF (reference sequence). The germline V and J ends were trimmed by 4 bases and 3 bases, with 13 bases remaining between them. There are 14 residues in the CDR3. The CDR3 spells CATSTWGSYYEQYF. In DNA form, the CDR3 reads TGTGCCACCAGCACCTGGGGCTCGTACTACGAGCAGTACTTC.

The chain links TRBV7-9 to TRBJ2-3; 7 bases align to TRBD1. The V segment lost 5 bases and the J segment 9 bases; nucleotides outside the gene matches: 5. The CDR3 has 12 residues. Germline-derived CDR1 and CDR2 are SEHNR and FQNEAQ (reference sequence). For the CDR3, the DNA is TGTGCCAGCAGCGACAGGGTTGCGACGCAGTATTTT. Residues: CASSDRVATQYF.

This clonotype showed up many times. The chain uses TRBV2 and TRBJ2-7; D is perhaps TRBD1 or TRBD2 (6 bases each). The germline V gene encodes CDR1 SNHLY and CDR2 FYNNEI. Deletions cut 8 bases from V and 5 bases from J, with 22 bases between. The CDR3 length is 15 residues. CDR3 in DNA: TGTGCCAGCGGGGGGCGACGTGGGAGTTCGGACGAGCAGTACTTC. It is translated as CASGGRRGSSDEQYF.

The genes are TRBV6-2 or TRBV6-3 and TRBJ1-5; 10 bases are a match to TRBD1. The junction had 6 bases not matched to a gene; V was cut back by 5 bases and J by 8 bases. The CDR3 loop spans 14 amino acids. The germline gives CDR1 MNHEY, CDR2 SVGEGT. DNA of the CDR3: TGTGCCAGCAGTGTAGGGACAGGGGTTGAGCCCCAGCATTTT. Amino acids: CASSVGTGVEPQHF.

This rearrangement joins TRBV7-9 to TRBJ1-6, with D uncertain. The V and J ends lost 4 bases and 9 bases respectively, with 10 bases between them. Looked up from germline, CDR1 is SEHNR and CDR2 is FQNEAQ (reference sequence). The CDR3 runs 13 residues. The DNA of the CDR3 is TGTGCCAGCAGCTCCGGCCTGGGTTCACCCCTCCACTTT. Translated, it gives CASSSGLGSPLHF.

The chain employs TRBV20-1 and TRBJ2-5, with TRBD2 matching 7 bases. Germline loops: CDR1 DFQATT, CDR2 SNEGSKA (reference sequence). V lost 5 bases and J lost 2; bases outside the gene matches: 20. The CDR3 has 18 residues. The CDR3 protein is CSAFPLTYLAALQETQYF. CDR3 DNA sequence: TGCAGTGCTTTTCCGTTAACCTACCTAGCGGCCCTTCAAGAGACCCAGTACTTC.

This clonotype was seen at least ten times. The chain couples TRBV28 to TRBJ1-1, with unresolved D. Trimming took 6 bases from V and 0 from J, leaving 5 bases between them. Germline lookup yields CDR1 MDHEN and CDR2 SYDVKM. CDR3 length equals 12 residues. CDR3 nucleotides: TGTGCCAGCAGGACCATGAACACTGAAGCTTTCTTT. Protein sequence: CASRTMNTEAFF.

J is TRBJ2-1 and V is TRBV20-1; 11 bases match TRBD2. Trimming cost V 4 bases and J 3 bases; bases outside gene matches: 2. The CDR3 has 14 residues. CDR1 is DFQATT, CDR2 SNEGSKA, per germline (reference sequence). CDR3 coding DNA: TGCAGTGCTACGGGACTAGCGGACTACAATGAGCAGTTCTTC. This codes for CSATGLADYNEQFF.

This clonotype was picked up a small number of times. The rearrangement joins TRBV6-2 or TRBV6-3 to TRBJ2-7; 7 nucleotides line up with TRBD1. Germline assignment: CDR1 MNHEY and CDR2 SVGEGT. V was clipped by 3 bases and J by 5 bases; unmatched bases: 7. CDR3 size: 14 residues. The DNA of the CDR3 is TGTGCCAGCAGTTATCGACAGGGCGGTAACGAGCAGTACTTC. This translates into CASSYRQGGNEQYF.